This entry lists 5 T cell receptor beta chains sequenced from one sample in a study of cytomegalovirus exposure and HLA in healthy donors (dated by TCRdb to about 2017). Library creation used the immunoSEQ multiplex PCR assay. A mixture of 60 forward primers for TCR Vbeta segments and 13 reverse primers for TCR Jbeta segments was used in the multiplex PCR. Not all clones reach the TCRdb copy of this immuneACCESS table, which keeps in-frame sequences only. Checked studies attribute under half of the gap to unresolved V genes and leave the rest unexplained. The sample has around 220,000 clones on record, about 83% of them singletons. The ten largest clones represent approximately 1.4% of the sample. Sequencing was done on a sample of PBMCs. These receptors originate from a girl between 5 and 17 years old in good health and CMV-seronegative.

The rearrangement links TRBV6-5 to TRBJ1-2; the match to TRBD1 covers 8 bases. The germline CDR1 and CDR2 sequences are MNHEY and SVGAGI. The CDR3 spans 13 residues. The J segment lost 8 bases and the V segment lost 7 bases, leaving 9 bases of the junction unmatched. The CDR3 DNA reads TGTGCCAGCACCCTAAGGACAGGGCACGGCTACACCTTC. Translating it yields CASTLRTGHGYTF.

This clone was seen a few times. CDR3 protein: CASSLAFVGRMNTEAFF. The CDR3 DNA sequence: TGTGCCAGCAGCTTGGCCTTTGTGGGGCGCATGAACACTGAAGCTTTCTTT. The chain carries TRBV5-6 and TRBJ1-1, with D possibly matching TRBD1 (5 bases). The CDR3 extends over 17 amino acids. Trimming took 0 bases from V and 0 from J, leaving 15 bases between them. Germline CDR1 is SGHDT and CDR2 is YYEEEE.

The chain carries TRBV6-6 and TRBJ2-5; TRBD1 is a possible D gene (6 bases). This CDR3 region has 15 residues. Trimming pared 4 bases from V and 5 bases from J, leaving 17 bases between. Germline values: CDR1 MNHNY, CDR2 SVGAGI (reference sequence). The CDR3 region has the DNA TGTGCCAGCAGTTTTTCGTCACGGGACAAGGAGACCCAGTACTTC. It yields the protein CASSFSSRDKETQYF.

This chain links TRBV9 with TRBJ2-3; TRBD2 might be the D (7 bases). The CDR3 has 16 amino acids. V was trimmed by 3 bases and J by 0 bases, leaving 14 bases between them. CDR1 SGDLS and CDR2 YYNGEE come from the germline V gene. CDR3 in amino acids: CASSERGGGSTDTQYF. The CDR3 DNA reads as TGTGCCAGCAGCGAGAGAGGGGGGGGGAGCACAGATACGCAGTATTTT.

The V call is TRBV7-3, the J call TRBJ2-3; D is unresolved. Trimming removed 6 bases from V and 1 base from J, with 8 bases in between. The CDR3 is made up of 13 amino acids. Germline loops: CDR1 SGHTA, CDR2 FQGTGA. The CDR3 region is CASRASGTDTQYF. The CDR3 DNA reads TGTGCCAGCAGGGCCAGTGGCACAGATACGCAGTATTTT.